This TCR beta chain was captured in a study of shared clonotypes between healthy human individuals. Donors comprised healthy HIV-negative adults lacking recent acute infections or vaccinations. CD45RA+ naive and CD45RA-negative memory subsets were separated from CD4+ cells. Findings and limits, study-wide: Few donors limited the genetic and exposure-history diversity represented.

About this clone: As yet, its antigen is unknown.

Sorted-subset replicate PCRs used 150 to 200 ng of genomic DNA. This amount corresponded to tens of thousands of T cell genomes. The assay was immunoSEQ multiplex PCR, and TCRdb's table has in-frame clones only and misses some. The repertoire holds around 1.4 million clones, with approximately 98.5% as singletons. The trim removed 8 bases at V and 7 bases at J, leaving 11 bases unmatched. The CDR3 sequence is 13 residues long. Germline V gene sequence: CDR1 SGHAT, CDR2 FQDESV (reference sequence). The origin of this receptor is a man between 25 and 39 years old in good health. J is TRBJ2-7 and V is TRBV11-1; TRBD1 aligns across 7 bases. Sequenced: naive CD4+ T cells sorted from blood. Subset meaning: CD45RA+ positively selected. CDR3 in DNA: TGTGCCAGCGGTAAACACAGGGGTGAAGAGCAGTACTTC. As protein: CASGKHRGEEQYF.